This note documents a single T cell receptor (beta chain) sequence. This entry comes from a study of blood T cell repertoires in COVID-19. Study summary: Sites in the United States, Italy and Spain provided acute and convalescent COVID-19 samples.

Germline lookup yields CDR1 SGDLS and CDR2 YYNGEE. Trimming took off 0 bases at V and 5 bases at J, with 12 bases between the two ends. The CDR3 sequence is 15 residues long. Seattle enrolled patients during active infection and tracked them longitudinally. Original data processing: The assay estimated nucleated cells by amplifying reference gene primers. Sequenced by immunoSEQ multiplex PCR; TCRdb stores in-frame clones only, minus some. From that table come the V and J calls and clone size; the DNA was used to work out D and trimming. The sample records 50,000 or so clones, 65% to 85% being singletons.

This clonotype was obtained from an elderly man with COVID-19, enrolled during active disease. V usage is TRBV9 and J usage is TRBJ2-1; D ambiguous. Sequenced input: peripheral blood. CDR3 region: CASSVAPGLDNEQFF. In DNA, the CDR3 is TGTGCCAGCAGCGTAGCTCCAGGTCTGGACAATGAGCAGTTCTTC.